Sequencing of this TCR beta chain was carried out in a study of cytomegalovirus exposure and HLA in healthy donors. Findings and limits, study-wide: Analyzed later, most CMV-associated TCR beta chains appeared HLA-restricted. Cytomegalovirus association was assigned to approximately 180 TCR beta chains.

As concerns this clone: Its antigen is not known.

This CDR3 region has 16 residues. The germline V gene encodes CDR1 SGHVS and CDR2 FQNEAQ. V lost 5 bases, J lost 6 bases, and 20 bases lay in between. Vbeta (60) and Jbeta (13) primers were used in the PCR. Source study methods: Later, an analysis found tens of millions of unique TCR beta chains, and 9.5 million to 11 million of these were shared. The repertoire was sequenced with immunoSEQ multiplex PCR; TCRdb's copy has only in-frame clones and lacks some. That table gives V, J and clone size, and the DNA gave D and trimming. This specimen shows about 160,000 clones; the ten leading clones hold under 2.5%.

The sequenced sample consisted of PBMCs. This sequence joins TRBV7-8 and TRBJ2-1; TRBD2 is a possible D gene (6 bases). This TCR derives from a man aged 30-40 years in good health and CMV-seronegative. The CDR3 bases are TGTGCCAGCAGCCGCAAACGGGGGAGAGATACCAATGAGCAGTTCTTC. As protein: CASSRKRGRDTNEQFF.